Listed below are T cell receptor beta chains from one sample, sequenced in a study of T cell changes during pregnancy in multiple sclerosis. TCRdb's copy holds only in-frame clones and misses some; the assay was immunoSEQ multiplex PCR. The table has tens of thousands of clones, around 92% seen once. The sample here was CD4+ T cells from peripheral blood mononuclear cells, taken after pregnancy. The receptors were sampled from a female donor in good health, enrolled as a control in a pregnancy study. CDR3s include the opening cysteine and the closing phenylalanine or tryptophan. A D gene is named only where the DNA matches it firmly. Expanded clones are given a class, and other clones once, few, many or no size at all.

clone_size: -
j_call: TRBJ2-3
d_call: TRBD2
v_call: TRBV11-3
cdr3_nt: TGTGCCAGCAGCTTAAGCGGGGGCCCCACAGATACGCAGTATTTT
cdr3_aa: CASSLSGGPTDTQYF

clone_size: few
j_call: TRBJ1-5
d_call: -
v_call: TRBV5-4
cdr3_nt: TGTGCCAGCAGCTTGGGAGGGAGGAATCAGCCCCAGCATTTT
cdr3_aa: CASSLGGRNQPQHF

clone_size: -
j_call: TRBJ1-4
d_call: TRBD1
v_call: TRBV19
cdr3_nt: TGTGCCAGTAGATCGGACAGGGGGGGTGAAAAACTGTTTTTT
cdr3_aa: CASRSDRGGEKLFF

clone_size: -
j_call: TRBJ1-5
d_call: -
v_call: TRBV7-2
cdr3_nt: TGTGCCAGCAGCTTAGCGGGCGGCGGGGAGCCCCAGCATTTT
cdr3_aa: CASSLAGGGEPQHF

clone_size: -
j_call: TRBJ1-6
d_call: -
v_call: TRBV5-1
cdr3_nt: TGCGCCAGCAGCTTTCAGGGGAGCTCCTATAATTCACCCCTCCACTTT
cdr3_aa: CASSFQGSSYNSPLHF

clone_size: -
j_call: TRBJ2-3
d_call: -
v_call: TRBV28
cdr3_nt: TGTGCCAGCAGTTTATTTGGAGCTGCACGACCGCAGTATTTT
cdr3_aa: CASSLFGAARPQYF

clone_size: -
j_call: TRBJ1-2
d_call: TRBD1
v_call: TRBV29-1
cdr3_nt: TGCAGCGTCTGGACAGGGTGGAACGCTGGCTACACCTTC
cdr3_aa: CSVWTGWNAGYTF

clone_size: -
j_call: TRBJ2-1
d_call: -
v_call: TRBV19
cdr3_nt: TGTGCCAGTAGTATTGGCAGCGGGCAGTTCTTC
cdr3_aa: CASSIGSGQFF

clone_size: -
j_call: TRBJ1-1
d_call: TRBD1
v_call: TRBV27
cdr3_nt: TGTGCCAGCAGTTTATCGGACAGGGGTTATGAAGCTTTCTTT
cdr3_aa: CASSLSDRGYEAFF

clone_size: once
j_call: TRBJ1-3
d_call: -
v_call: TRBV4-3
cdr3_nt: TGCGCCAGCAGCCAGTCAAGGTCAGGGACTGGAAACACCATATATTTT
cdr3_aa: CASSQSRSGTGNTIYF

clone_size: -
j_call: TRBJ2-3
d_call: -
v_call: TRBV4-1
cdr3_nt: TGCGCCAGCAGCCACTTCCAGCAGGGAACAGATACGCAGTATTTT
cdr3_aa: CASSHFQQGTDTQYF

clone_size: -
j_call: TRBJ2-5
d_call: TRBD1
v_call: TRBV9
cdr3_nt: TGTGCCAGCAGCGTCGACAGGGGAGGCCAAGAGACCCAGTACTTC
cdr3_aa: CASSVDRGGQETQYF

clone_size: few
j_call: TRBJ2-2
d_call: -
v_call: TRBV6-1
cdr3_nt: TGTGCCAGCAGTGAGGCCGGAGAACGGGTCGGGGAGCTGTTTTTT
cdr3_aa: CASSEAGERVGELFF

clone_size: -
j_call: TRBJ1-2
d_call: TRBD1
v_call: TRBV4-1
cdr3_nt: TGCGCCAGCAGCCAAGATCCGGGACAGGGGTTTCGCTTC
cdr3_aa: CASSQDPGQGFRF

clone_size: -
j_call: TRBJ1-5
d_call: TRBD1
v_call: TRBV7-2
cdr3_nt: TGTGCCAGCAGCTTAGGTGCAGGGGGCCAGCCCCAGCATTTT
cdr3_aa: CASSLGAGGQPQHF

clone_size: -
j_call: TRBJ2-4
d_call: TRBD1
v_call: TRBV5-6
cdr3_nt: TGTGCCAGCAGCTCACAAGGGACAGGGTTGAACATTCAGTACTTC
cdr3_aa: CASSSQGTGLNIQYF

clone_size: -
j_call: TRBJ1-2
d_call: -
v_call: TRBV21-1
cdr3_nt: TGTGCCAGCAGCAAGTTCAGGGATGGTGGCTACACCTTC
cdr3_aa: CASSKFRDGGYTF

clone_size: -
j_call: TRBJ1-1
d_call: -
v_call: TRBV19
cdr3_nt: TGTGCCAGTAGTATCCCCATTGTAGGGGGAAGAACTGAAGCTTTCTTT
cdr3_aa: CASSIPIVGGRTEAFF

clone_size: -
j_call: TRBJ1-6
d_call: -
v_call: TRBV5-6
cdr3_nt: TGTGCCAGCAGCCCGGCCGGGGGGCAATTACCCCTCCATTTT
cdr3_aa: CASSPAGGQLPLHF

clone_size: -
j_call: TRBJ2-7
d_call: -
v_call: TRBV7-2
cdr3_nt: TGTGCCAGCAGCCTTCAGGGCTCAGGGGTAAGCTCCTACGAGCAGTACTTC
cdr3_aa: CASSLQGSGVSSYEQYF

clone_size: -
j_call: TRBJ1-1
d_call: -
v_call: TRBV29-1
cdr3_nt: TGCAGCGTCAGGGGACGAATGAACACTGAAGCTTTCTTT
cdr3_aa: CSVRGRMNTEAFF

clone_size: -
j_call: TRBJ2-3
d_call: -
v_call: TRBV6-6
cdr3_nt: TGTGCCAGCAGTTACTCGACTGCGGCCGATACGCAGTATTTT
cdr3_aa: CASSYSTAADTQYF

clone_size: -
j_call: TRBJ2-6
d_call: TRBD1
v_call: TRBV7-9
cdr3_nt: TGTGCCAGCAGCTTGGGACAGGGTAGGGAGGCCAACGTCCTGACTTTC
cdr3_aa: CASSLGQGREANVLTF

clone_size: -
j_call: TRBJ1-2
d_call: TRBD1
v_call: TRBV7-2
cdr3_nt: TGTGCCAGCAGCTTTGGGACAGGGAACTTAGGCTACACCTTC
cdr3_aa: CASSFGTGNLGYTF

clone_size: once
j_call: TRBJ2-7
d_call: TRBD1
v_call: TRBV5-4
cdr3_nt: TGTGCCAGCAGCCGTCCCGAGACAGGGACCTACGAGCAGTACTTC
cdr3_aa: CASSRPETGTYEQYF

clone_size: -
j_call: TRBJ2-3
d_call: TRBD2
v_call: TRBV6-4
cdr3_nt: TGTGCCAGCAGTATTAGCGGGAGCACAGATACGCAGTATTTT
cdr3_aa: CASSISGSTDTQYF

clone_size: -
j_call: TRBJ1-1
d_call: TRBD1
v_call: TRBV10-3
cdr3_nt: TGTGCCATCAGGGGGACAGCCGACGACACTGAAGCTTTCTTT
cdr3_aa: CAIRGTADDTEAFF

clone_size: -
j_call: TRBJ2-1
d_call: TRBD2
v_call: TRBV4-2
cdr3_nt: TGTGCCAGCAGCCAAGTTCCGGGAGGAAACTACAATGAGCAGTTCTTC
cdr3_aa: CASSQVPGGNYNEQFF

clone_size: -
j_call: TRBJ2-1
d_call: -
v_call: TRBV28
cdr3_nt: TGTGCCAGCAGTTTTGGTATGGGGGCTAGCCCTCTATCCTACAATGAGCAGTTCTTC
cdr3_aa: CASSFGMGASPLSYNEQFF

clone_size: -
j_call: TRBJ1-2
d_call: TRBD1
v_call: TRBV28
cdr3_nt: TGTGCCAGCAACCTTCAGGGGGCCCCTGGCTACACCTTC
cdr3_aa: CASNLQGAPGYTF

clone_size: -
j_call: TRBJ1-1
d_call: -
v_call: TRBV7-9
cdr3_nt: TGTGCCAGCAGCTTAGGAGGGGGGAACACTGAAGCTTTCTTT
cdr3_aa: CASSLGGGNTEAFF

clone_size: once
j_call: TRBJ2-7
d_call: TRBD2
v_call: TRBV7-9
cdr3_nt: TGTGCCAGCAGCCGAGTCGGGGGGGAATCCTACGAGCAGTACTTC
cdr3_aa: CASSRVGGESYEQYF

clone_size: once
j_call: TRBJ2-3
d_call: -
v_call: TRBV5-4
cdr3_nt: TGTGCCAGCAGCTTACCAGGGGGCACAGATACGCAGTATTTT
cdr3_aa: CASSLPGGTDTQYF

clone_size: -
j_call: TRBJ2-3
d_call: TRBD2
v_call: TRBV19
cdr3_nt: TGTGCCAGTAGTATCGAGGCCGGGACTAGTTCAGATACGCAGTATTTT
cdr3_aa: CASSIEAGTSSDTQYF

clone_size: -
j_call: TRBJ2-1
d_call: TRBD2
v_call: TRBV9
cdr3_nt: TGTGCCAGCAGCGTATTAGCGGGACACTACAATGAGCAGTTCTTC
cdr3_aa: CASSVLAGHYNEQFF

clone_size: -
j_call: TRBJ1-5
d_call: TRBD1
v_call: TRBV7-2
cdr3_nt: TGTGCCAGCAGCTTAGCGGCAGGGGGTCAGCCCCAGCATTTT
cdr3_aa: CASSLAAGGQPQHF

clone_size: -
j_call: TRBJ2-2
d_call: TRBD2
v_call: TRBV7-3
cdr3_nt: TGTGCCAGCAGCTTATGGGCTAGCGGGGCGAACACCGGGGAGCTGTTTTTT
cdr3_aa: CASSLWASGANTGELFF

clone_size: once
j_call: TRBJ2-1
d_call: -
v_call: TRBV7-9
cdr3_nt: TGTGCCAGCAGCTTAGCAAGGGGGGGCAATGAGCAGTTCTTC
cdr3_aa: CASSLARGGNEQFF

clone_size: -
j_call: TRBJ1-3
d_call: -
v_call: TRBV19
cdr3_nt: TGTGCCAGTAGGACAGGAGGCTCTGGAAACACCATATATTTT
cdr3_aa: CASRTGGSGNTIYF

clone_size: -
j_call: TRBJ2-1
d_call: -
v_call: TRBV6-6
cdr3_nt: TGTGCCAGCAGCTCCCAAGTACGAGGGGGGGGCAATGAGCAGTTCTTC
cdr3_aa: CASSSQVRGGGNEQFF

clone_size: -
j_call: TRBJ2-1
d_call: TRBD2
v_call: TRBV9
cdr3_nt: TGTGCCAGCCTGGCGGGAGGGCCGGTCAGGGCCTACAATGAGCAGTTCTTC
cdr3_aa: CASLAGGPVRAYNEQFF

clone_size: once
j_call: TRBJ1-6
d_call: -
v_call: TRBV27
cdr3_nt: TGTGCCAGCAGTTTAAGGAGCTCCTATAATTCACCCCTCCACTTT
cdr3_aa: CASSLRSSYNSPLHF

clone_size: -
j_call: TRBJ2-1
d_call: -
v_call: TRBV6-5
cdr3_nt: TGTGCCAGCAGCCCCCGGAGGGTTGAGCAGTTCTTC
cdr3_aa: CASSPRRVEQFF

clone_size: -
j_call: TRBJ2-7
d_call: TRBD1
v_call: TRBV5-8
cdr3_nt: TGTGCCAGCAGCTTTTGGGGGGGACAGGGAAACGAGCAGTACTTC
cdr3_aa: CASSFWGGQGNEQYF

clone_size: -
j_call: TRBJ1-6
d_call: -
v_call: TRBV7-6
cdr3_nt: TGTGCCAGCAGCTTTACAGATAATTCACCCCTCCACTTT
cdr3_aa: CASSFTDNSPLHF

clone_size: -
j_call: TRBJ1-2
d_call: TRBD1
v_call: TRBV7-8
cdr3_nt: TGTGCCAGCAGCAACCGACAGGGAGCCAGCTATGGCTACACCTTC
cdr3_aa: CASSNRQGASYGYTF

clone_size: -
j_call: TRBJ2-1
d_call: TRBD2
v_call: TRBV5-1
cdr3_nt: TGCGCCAGCAGCTTGGTGGGTAGCGGGGGGGCCTACAATGAGCAGTTCTTC
cdr3_aa: CASSLVGSGGAYNEQFF

clone_size: -
j_call: TRBJ1-2
d_call: TRBD1
v_call: TRBV6-4
cdr3_nt: TGTGCCAGCAGGGCGGAGGGACAGGTAGCTAACTATGGCTACACCTTC
cdr3_aa: CASRAEGQVANYGYTF

clone_size: -
j_call: TRBJ1-5
d_call: -
v_call: TRBV5-4
cdr3_nt: TGTGCCAGCAGCTGGGGGGGGGCTCGCAATCAGCCCCAGCATTTT
cdr3_aa: CASSWGGARNQPQHF